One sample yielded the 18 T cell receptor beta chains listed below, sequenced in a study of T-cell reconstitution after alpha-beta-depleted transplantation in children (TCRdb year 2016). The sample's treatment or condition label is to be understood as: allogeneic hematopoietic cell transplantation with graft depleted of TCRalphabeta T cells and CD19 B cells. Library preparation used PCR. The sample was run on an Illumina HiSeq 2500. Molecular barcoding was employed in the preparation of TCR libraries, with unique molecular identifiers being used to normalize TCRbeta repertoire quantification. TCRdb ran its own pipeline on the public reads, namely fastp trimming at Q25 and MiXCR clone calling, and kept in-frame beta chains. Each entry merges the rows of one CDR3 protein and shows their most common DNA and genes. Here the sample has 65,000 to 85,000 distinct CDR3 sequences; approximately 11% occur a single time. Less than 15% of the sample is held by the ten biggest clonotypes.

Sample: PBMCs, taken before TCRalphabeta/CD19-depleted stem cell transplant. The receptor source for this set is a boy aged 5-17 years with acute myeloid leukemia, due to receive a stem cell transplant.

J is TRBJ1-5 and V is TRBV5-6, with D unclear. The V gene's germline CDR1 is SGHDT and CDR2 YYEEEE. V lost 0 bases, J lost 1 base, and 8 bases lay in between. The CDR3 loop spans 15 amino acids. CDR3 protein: CASSLGGMSNQPQHF. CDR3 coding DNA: TGTGCCAGCAGCTTGGGGGGAATGAGCAATCAGCCCCAGCATTTT.

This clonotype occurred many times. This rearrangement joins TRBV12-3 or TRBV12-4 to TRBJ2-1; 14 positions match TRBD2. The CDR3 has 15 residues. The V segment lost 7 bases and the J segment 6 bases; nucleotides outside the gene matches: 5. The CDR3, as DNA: TGTGCCAGCAACCGACTAGCGGGGGGGCCCAATGAGCAGTTCTTC. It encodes CASNRLAGGPNEQFF.

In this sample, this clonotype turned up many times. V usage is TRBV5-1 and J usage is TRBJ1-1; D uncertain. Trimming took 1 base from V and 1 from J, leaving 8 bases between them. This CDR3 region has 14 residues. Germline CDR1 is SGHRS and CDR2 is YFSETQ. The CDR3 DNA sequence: TGCGCCAGCAGCTTGTTAGGGCCGAACACTGAAGCTTTCTTT. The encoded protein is CASSLLGPNTEAFF.

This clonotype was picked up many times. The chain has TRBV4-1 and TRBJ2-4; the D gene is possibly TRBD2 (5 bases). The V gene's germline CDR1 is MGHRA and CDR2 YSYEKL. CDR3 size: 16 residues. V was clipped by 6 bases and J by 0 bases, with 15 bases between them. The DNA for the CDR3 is TGCGCCAGCAGTGGACTCGGCTTCTTAGCCAAAAACATTCAGTACTTC. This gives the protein CASSGLGFLAKNIQYF.

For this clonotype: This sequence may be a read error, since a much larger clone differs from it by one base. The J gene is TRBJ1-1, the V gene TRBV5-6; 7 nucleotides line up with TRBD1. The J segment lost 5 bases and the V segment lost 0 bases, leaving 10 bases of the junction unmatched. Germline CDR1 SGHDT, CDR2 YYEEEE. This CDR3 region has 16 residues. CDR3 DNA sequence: TGTGCCAGCAGCTTGGGCAGGGGGGCCAGGGGAACTGAAGCTTTCTTT. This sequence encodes CASSLGRGARGTEAFF.

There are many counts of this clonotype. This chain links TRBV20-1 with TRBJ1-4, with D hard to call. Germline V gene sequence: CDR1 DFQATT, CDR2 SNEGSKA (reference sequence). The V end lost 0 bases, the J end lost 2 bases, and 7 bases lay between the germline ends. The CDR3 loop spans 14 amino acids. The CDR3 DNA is TGCAGTGCTAGAGATCTTTCGACTAATGAAAAACTGTTTTTT. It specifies CSARDLSTNEKLFF.

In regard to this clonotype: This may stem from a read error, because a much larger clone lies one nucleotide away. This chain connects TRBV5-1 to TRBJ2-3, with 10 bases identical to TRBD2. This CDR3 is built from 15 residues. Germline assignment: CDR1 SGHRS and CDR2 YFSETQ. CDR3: CACSLKTSGMDTQYF. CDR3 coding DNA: TGCGCCTGCAGCTTGAAAACTAGCGGGATGGATACGCAGTATTTT.

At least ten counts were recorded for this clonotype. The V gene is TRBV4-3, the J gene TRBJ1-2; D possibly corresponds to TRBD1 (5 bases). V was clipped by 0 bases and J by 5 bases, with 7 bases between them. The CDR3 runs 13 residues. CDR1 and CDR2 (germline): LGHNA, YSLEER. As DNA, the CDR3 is TGCGCCAGCAGCCAAGAGGGGGGGTATGGCTACACCTTC. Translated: CASSQEGGYGYTF.

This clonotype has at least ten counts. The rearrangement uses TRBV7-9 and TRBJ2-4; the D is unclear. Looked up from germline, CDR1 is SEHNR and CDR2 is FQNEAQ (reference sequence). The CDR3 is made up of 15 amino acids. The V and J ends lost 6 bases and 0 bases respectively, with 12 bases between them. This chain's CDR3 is CASRPQALAKNIQYF. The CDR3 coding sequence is TGTGCCAGCAGACCACAAGCTCTAGCCAAAAACATTCAGTACTTC.

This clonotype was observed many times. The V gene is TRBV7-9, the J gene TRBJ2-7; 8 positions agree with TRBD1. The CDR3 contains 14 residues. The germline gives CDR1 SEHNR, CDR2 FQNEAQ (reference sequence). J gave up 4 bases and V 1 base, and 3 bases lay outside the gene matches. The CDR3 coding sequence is TGTGCCAGCAGCTTAGTGGGACAGGTTTACGAGCAGTACTTC. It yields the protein CASSLVGQVYEQYF.

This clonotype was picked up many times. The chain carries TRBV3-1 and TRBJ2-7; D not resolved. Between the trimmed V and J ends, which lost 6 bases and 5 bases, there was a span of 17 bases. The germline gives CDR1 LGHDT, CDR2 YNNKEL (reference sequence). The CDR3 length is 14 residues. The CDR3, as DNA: TGTGCCAGCAGTCTAACGTTGTGGGGTAACGAGCAGTACGTC. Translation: CASSLTLWGNEQYV.

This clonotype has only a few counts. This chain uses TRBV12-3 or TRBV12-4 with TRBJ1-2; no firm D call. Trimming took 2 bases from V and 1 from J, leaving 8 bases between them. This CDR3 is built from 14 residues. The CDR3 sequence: CASSLTGSNYGYTF. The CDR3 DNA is TGTGCCAGCAGTTTAACGGGTAGTAACTATGGCTACACCTTC.

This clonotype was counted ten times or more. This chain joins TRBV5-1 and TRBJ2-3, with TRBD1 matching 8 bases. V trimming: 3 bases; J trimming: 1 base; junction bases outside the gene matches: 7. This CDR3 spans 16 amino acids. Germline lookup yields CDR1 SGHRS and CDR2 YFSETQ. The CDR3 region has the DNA TGCGCCAGCAGCTCGACAGGGGTGGTTGGCACAGATACGCAGTATTTT. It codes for CASSSTGVVGTDTQYF.

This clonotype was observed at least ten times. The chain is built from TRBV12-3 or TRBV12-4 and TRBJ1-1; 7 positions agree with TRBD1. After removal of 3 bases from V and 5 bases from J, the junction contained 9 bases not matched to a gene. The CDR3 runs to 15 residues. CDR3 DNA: TGTGCCAGCAGTTTGCACACGACAGGGTCGACTGAAGCTTTCTTT. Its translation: CASSLHTTGSTEAFF.

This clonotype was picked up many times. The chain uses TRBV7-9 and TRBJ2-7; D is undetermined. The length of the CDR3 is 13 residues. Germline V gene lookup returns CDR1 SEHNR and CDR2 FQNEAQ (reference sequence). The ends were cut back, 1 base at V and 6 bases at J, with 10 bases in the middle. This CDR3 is CASSLVGEREQYF. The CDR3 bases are TGTGCCAGCAGCTTAGTGGGCGAGCGCGAGCAGTACTTC. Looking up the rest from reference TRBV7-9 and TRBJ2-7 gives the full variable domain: DTGVSQNPRHKITKRGQNVTFRCDPISEHNRLYWYRQTLGQGPEFLTYFQNEAQLEKSRLLSDRFSAERPKGSFSTLEIQRTEQGDSAMYLCASSLVGEREQYFGPGTRLTVT.

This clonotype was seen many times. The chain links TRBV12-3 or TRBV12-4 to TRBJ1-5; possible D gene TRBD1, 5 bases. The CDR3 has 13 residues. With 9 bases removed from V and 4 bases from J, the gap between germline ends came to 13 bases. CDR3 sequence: CASNRGENQPQHF. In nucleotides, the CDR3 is TGTGCCAGTAACCGGGGCGAGAATCAGCCCCAGCATTTT.

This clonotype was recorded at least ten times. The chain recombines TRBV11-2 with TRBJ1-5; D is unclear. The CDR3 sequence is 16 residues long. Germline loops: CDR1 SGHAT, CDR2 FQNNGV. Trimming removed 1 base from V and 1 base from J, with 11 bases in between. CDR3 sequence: CASSLGAPRSNQPQHF. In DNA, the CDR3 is TGTGCCAGCAGCTTAGGGGCCCCCCGGAGCAATCAGCCCCAGCATTTT.

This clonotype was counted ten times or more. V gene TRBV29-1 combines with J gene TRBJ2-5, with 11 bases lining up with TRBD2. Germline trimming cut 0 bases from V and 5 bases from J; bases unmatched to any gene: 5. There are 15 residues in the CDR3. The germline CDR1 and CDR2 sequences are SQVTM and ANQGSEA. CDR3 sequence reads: CSVEDLWTSGETQYF. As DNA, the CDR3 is TGCAGCGTTGAAGATCTTTGGACTAGCGGGGAGACCCAGTACTTC.